This T cell receptor beta chain is from a study of T-cell memory formation after mild COVID-19. Background on the study: The study found TCR clusters largely donor specific.

The sample holds many counts of this clonotype. Its antigen is not identified. Using its own MiXCR run on the 5' RACE reads, TCRdb lists one record per CDR3 protein. The sample contains nearly 110,000 distinct CDR3 sequences, more than 15% of which appear only once. Study-wide points: Those CD4+ clones that contracted were mainly in CM and EM (CD8+ ones in EMRA). SARS-CoV-2 specificity of second-wave clones peaking day 37 was unconfirmed. Clones contracting day 15 to 85 were balanced CD4/CD8; later expanders leaned CD4+.

Trimming removed 1 base from V and 1 base from J; junction bases left unmatched: 2. CDR3 length: 15 residues. The germline V gene encodes CDR1 MNHNS and CDR2 SASEGT. Input material: PBMCs or a T cell subset sorted from them (not recorded which). This chain links TRBV6-1 with TRBJ2-7; 9 nucleotides line up with TRBD1. The receptor comes from an adult woman who had mild COVID-19 (a few samples of this study predate the infection). Cell type and time point are not known. DNA of the CDR3: TGTGCCAGCAGTGAAGAGGGACAGGGTTCCTACGAGCAGTACTTC. Translated: CASSEEGQGSYEQYF.